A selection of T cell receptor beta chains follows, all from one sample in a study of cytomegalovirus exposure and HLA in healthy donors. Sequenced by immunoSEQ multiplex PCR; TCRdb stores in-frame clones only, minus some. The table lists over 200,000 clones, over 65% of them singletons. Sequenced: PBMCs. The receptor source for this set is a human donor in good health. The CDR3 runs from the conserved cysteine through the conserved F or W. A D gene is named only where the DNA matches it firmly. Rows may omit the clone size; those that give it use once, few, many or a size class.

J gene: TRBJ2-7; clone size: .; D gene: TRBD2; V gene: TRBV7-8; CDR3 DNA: TGTGCCAGCAGCTTAGGAGGCGGGAGTCGCCGAGGGGAGCAGTACTTC; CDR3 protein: CASSLGGGSRRGEQYF
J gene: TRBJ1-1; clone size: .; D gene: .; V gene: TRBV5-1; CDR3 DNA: TGCGCCAGCAGCTTGGCAAGAACCAGGGAATTACGTGAAGCTTTCTTT; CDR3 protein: CASSLARTRELREAFF
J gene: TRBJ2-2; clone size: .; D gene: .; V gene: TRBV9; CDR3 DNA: TGTGCCAGCAGCCTCTCCGGGAGCGTCACCGGGGAGCTGTTTTTT; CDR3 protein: CASSLSGSVTGELFF
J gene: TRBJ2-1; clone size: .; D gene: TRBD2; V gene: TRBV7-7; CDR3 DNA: TGTGCTAGCAGCCCCCTACTGGCGGGAGGAGAGCAGTTCTTC; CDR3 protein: CASSPLLAGGEQFF
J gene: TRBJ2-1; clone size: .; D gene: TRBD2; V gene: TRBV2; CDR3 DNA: TGTGCCAGCACCAAGCGGGAGGGCCGAAAGAACAATGAGCAGTTCTTC; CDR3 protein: CASTKREGRKNNEQFF
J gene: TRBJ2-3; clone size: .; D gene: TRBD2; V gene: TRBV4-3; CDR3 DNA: TGCGCCAGCAGCCAACATAAAGCCCCCTGGGGGGGGTACAGCACAGATACGCAGTATTTT; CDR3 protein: CASSQHKAPWGGYSTDTQYF
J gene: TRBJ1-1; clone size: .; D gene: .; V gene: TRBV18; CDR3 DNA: TGTGCCAGCTCACCGGGGACAACTGAAGCTTTCTTT; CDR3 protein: CASSPGTTEAFF
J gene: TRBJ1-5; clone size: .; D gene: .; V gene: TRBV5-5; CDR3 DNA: TGTGCCAGCAGCTGGGGACGGGGGAATCAGCCCCAGCATTTT; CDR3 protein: CASSWGRGNQPQHF
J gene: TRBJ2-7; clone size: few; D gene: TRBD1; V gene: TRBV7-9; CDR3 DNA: TGTGCCAGCAGCCCCGGGACAGAGTTTTACTACGAGCAGTACTTC; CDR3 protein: CASSPGTEFYYEQYF
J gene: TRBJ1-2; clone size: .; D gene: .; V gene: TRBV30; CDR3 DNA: TGTGCCTGTTCGACAGACGTCTATGGCTACACCTTC; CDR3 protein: CACSTDVYGYTF
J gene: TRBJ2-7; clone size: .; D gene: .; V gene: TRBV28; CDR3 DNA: TGTGCCAGCAGTTTACGGAGCTCCTACGAGCAGTACTTC; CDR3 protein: CASSLRSSYEQYF
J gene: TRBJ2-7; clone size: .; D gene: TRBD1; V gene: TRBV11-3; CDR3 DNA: TGTGCCAGCAGCGCCGGACAGGGGTACGAGCAGTACTTC; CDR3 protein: CASSAGQGYEQYF
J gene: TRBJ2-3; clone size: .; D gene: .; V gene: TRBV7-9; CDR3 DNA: TGTGCCAGCATTTCGAAGAGAATTGGCACAGATACGCAGTATTTT; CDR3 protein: CASISKRIGTDTQYF
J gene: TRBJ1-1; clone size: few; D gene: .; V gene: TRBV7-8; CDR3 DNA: TGTGCCAGCAGCTTAGGGTTGAGCACTGAAGCTTTCTTT; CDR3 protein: CASSLGLSTEAFF
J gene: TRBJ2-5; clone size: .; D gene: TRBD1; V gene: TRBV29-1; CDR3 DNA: TGCAGCGTTTCGACAGGGGGGGAAGAGACCCAGTACTTC; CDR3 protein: CSVSTGGEETQYF
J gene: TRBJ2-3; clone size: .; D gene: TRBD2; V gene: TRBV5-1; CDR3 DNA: TGCGCCAGCAGCCCGCGGGAGGGCCTTCCCGATACGCAGTATTTT; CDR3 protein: CASSPREGLPDTQYF
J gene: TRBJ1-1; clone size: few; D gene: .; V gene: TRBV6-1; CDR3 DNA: TGTGCCAGCAGGCCCGACAGTGCTATCCCTAAGGCTTTCTTT; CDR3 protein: CASRPDSAIPKAFF
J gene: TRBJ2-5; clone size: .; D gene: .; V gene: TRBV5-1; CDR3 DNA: TGCGCCAGCAGCCTCGGGGGTCTAAGAGAGACCCAGTACTTC; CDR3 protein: CASSLGGLRETQYF
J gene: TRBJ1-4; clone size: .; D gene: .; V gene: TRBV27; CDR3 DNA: TGTGCCAGCAGTTTAAGGTTCAACAGACCAAATGAAAAACTGTTTTTT; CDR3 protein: CASSLRFNRPNEKLFF
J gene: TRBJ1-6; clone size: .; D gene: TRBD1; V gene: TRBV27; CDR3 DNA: TGTGCCAGCAGTTTCCGTAGACAGGGAACGTATAATTCACCCCTCCACTTT; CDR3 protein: CASSFRRQGTYNSPLHF
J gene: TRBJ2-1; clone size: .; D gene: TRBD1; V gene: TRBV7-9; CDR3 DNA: TGTGCCAGCAGCTCGACAGGCTCCAGGGGGAAGTTCTTC; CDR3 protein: CASSSTGSRGKFF
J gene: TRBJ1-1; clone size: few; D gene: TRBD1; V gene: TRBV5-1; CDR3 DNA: TGCGCCAGCAGCTGGACAGGGATTAATACTGAAGCTTTCTTT; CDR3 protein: CASSWTGINTEAFF
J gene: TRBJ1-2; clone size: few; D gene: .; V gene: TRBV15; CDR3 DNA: TGTGCCACCAGCAGAGGCTGGGGGGGAAACTATGGCTACACCTTC; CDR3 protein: CATSRGWGGNYGYTF
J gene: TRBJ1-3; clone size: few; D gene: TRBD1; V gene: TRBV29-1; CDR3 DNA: TGCAGCGTTGTTGCAGGGGGCTCGAACTCTGGAAACACCATATATTTT; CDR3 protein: CSVVAGGSNSGNTIYF
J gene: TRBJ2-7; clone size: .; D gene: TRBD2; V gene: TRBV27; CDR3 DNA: TGTGCCAGCAGTCAGACTAGCGGCTCCTACGAGCAGTACTTC; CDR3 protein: CASSQTSGSYEQYF
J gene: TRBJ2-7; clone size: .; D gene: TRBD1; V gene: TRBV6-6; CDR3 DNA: TGTGCCAGCAGTTACCCCCGACAGGGGCGGACCTACGAGCAGTACTTC; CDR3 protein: CASSYPRQGRTYEQYF
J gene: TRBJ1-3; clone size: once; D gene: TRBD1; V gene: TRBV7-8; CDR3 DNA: TGTGCCAGCAGCTACCCCGGGACAGGGGAAAGAAACACCATATATTTT; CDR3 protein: CASSYPGTGERNTIYF
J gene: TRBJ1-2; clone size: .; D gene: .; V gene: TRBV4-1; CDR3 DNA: TGCGCCAGCAGCACCATCTCCGGGACATTCACTGGCTACACCTTC; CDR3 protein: CASSTISGTFTGYTF
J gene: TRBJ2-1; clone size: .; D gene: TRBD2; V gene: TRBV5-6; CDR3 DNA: TGTGCCAGCAGCTCGCGGACTAGCGGGAGGGTTATTGAGCAGTTCTTC; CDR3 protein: CASSSRTSGRVIEQFF
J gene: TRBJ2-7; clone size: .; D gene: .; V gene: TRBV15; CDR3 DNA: TGTGCCACCAGCAGAGGGGGATTTGGGAAGGGGACTTCCTACGAGCAGTACTTC; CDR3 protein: CATSRGGFGKGTSYEQYF
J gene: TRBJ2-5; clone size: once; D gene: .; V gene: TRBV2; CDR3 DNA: TGTGCCAGCAGTGATCTTTACAAGGAGGAGACCCAGTACTTC; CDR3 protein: CASSDLYKEETQYF
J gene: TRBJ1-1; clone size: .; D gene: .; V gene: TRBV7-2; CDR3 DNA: TGTGCCAGCGGGTCGGACAGCCCTACTGAAGCTTTCTTT; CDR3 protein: CASGSDSPTEAFF
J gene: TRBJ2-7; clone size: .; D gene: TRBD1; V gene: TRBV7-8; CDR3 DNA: TGTGCCAGCACCTACAACAGACAGGGGGCGACCTCCGAGCAGTACTTC; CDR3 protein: CASTYNRQGATSEQYF
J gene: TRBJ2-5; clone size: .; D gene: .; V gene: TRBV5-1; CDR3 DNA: TGCGCCAGCAGCTCTGGCCCCCGGAGTGAGACCCAGTACTTC; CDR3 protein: CASSSGPRSETQYF
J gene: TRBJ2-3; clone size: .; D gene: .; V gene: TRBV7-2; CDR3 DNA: TGTGCCAGCAGACAAGGACAAAGCACAGATACGCAGTATTTT; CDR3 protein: CASRQGQSTDTQYF
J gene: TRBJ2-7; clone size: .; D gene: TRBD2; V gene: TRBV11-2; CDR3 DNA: TGTGCCAGCAGCTTTCTAGCGGGAGGACTCTCCTACGAGCAGTACTTC; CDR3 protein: CASSFLAGGLSYEQYF
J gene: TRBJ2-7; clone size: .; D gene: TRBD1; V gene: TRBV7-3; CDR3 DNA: TGTGCCAGCAGCTTAGCCGGGACAGGGAGGAAGTACTTC; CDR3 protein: CASSLAGTGRKYF
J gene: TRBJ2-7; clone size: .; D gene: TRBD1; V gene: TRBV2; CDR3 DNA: TGTGCCAGCAGTTCGACAGGGGCCGACTACGAGCAGTACTTC; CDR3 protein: CASSSTGADYEQYF
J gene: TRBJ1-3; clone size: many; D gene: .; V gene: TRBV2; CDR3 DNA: TGTGCCAGCAGTGAAGCCCATGGAAACACCATATATTTT; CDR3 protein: CASSEAHGNTIYF
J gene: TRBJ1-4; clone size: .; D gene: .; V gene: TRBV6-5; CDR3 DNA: TGTGCCAGCAGTCGGGAAGCCGGTGAAAAACTGTTTTTT; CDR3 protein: CASSREAGEKLFF
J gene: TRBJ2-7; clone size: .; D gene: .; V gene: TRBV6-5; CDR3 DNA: TGTGCCAGCAGTTACTCGCTCGGGGTCTCCTACGAGCAGTACTTC; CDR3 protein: CASSYSLGVSYEQYF
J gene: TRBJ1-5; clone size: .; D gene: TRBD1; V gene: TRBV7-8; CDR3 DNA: TGTGCCAGCAGCTTAGCCGTGAAGGGGGCGGATCAGCCCCAGCATTTT; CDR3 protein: CASSLAVKGADQPQHF
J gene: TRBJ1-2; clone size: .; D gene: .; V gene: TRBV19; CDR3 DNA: TGTGCCAGTAGTAACCAGGAAACTCAATTCTATGGCTACACCTTC; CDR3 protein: CASSNQETQFYGYTF
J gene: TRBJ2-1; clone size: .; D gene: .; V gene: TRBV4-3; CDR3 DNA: TGCGCCAGCAGCTCCGGGAGAACAGGCTACAATGAGCAGTTCTTC; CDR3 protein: CASSSGRTGYNEQFF
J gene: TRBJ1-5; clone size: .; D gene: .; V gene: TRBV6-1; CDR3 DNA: TGTGCCAGCAGTGAAGACGATCGGTTTGCCCAGCATTTT; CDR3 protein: CASSEDDRFAQHF
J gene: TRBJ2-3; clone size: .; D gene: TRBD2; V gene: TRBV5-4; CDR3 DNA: TGTGCCAGCAGCTTCTCCCGGGGGACTAGCATATCAGATACGCAGTATTTT; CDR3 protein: CASSFSRGTSISDTQYF
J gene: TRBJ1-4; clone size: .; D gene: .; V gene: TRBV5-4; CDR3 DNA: TGTGCCAGCAGCTACAGGGAAGTCGGGGGAGGGGAAAAACTGTTTTTT; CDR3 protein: CASSYREVGGGEKLFF
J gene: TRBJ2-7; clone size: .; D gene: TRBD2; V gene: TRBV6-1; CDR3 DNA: TGTGCCAGCAGTAATCACCTAGCGGGAGTCGGCGAGCAGTACTTC; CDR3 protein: CASSNHLAGVGEQYF
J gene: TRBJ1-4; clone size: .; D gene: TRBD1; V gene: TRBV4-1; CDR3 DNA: TGCGCCAGCAGCCAAGCCGGGGACAGATATAATGAAAAACTGTTTTTT; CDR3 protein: CASSQAGDRYNEKLFF
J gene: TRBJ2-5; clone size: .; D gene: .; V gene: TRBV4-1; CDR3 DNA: TGCGCCAGCAGCCAAGATCCGGGAAGTCTACTAGAGACCCAGTACTTC; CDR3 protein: CASSQDPGSLLETQYF
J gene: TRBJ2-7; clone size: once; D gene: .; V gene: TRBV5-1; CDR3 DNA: TGCGCCAGCAGCTTATTGTCAGGGCATGGAGCCTACGAGCAGTACTTC; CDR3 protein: CASSLLSGHGAYEQYF
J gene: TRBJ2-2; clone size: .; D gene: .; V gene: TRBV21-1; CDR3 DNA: TGTCGAGGGCGGACCGGGGAGCTGTTTTTT; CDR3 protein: CRGRTGELFF
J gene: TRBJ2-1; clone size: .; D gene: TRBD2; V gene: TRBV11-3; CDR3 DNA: TGTGCCAGCAGCTCGGGACTAGCGGGGGTCAATGAGCAGTTCTTC; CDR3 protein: CASSSGLAGVNEQFF
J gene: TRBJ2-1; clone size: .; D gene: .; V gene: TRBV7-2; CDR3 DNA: TGTGCCAGCAGCTTAAGGGGCAATGAGCAGTTCTTC; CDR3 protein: CASSLRGNEQFF